These 26 T cell receptor beta chains came from one sample sequenced in a study of T cell responses to AZD1222 COVID-19 vaccine. Produced via immunoSEQ multiplex PCR; TCRdb's table is partial and in-frame only. Altogether about 200,000 clones are present, more than 80% being singletons, with the ten largest covering 3.6%. Specimen: peripheral blood, collected 28 days after the second dose of the MenACWY control vaccine. These receptors were taken from an adult who received the MenACWY meningococcal vaccine as a control.

The V gene is TRBV9, the J gene TRBJ2-1; tentatively, D is TRBD1 or TRBD2 (6 bases each). V shed 2 bases and J shed 2 bases, with 17 bases lying between them. In germline, CDR1 is SGDLS, CDR2 YYNGEE. The CDR3 covers 17 residues. The CDR3 loop reads CASSVITGRDTYNEQFF. CDR3 bases: TGTGCCAGCAGCGTGATAACAGGGCGGGACACCTACAATGAGCAGTTCTTC.

The gene calls are TRBV9 and TRBJ2-3, with D unclear. V lost 0 bases and J lost 4, with 15 bases in between. From germline, CDR1 is SGDLS and CDR2 YYNGEE. This CDR3 spans 16 amino acids. CDR3 in amino acids: CASSVGEGGWADTQYF. The CDR3 DNA follows: TGTGCCAGCAGCGTAGGGGAAGGTGGGTGGGCAGATACGCAGTATTTT.

The rearrangement uses TRBV12-3 or TRBV12-4 and TRBJ2-7; D call uncertain. The CDR3 sequence is 11 residues long. Trimming removed 5 bases at V and 2 bases at J, with 4 bases between. The CDR3 here is CASSPAYEQYF. Written as DNA, the CDR3 is TGTGCCAGCAGTCCGGCCTACGAGCAGTACTTC.

This chain connects TRBV5-1 to TRBJ1-1; TRBD1 is a possible D gene (6 bases). Trimming stripped 0 bases from V and 0 bases from J, with 9 bases between. This CDR3 region has 15 residues. CDR1 is SGHRS and CDR2 is YFSETQ in the germline V gene. The CDR3 protein is CASSLVTGLNTEAFF. In nucleotides, the CDR3 is TGCGCCAGCAGCTTGGTGACAGGATTGAACACTGAAGCTTTCTTT. Full variable domain (missing parts from reference TRBV5-1 and TRBJ1-1): KAGVTQTPRYLIKTRGQQVTLSCSPISGHRSVSWYQQTPGQGLQFLFEYFSETQRNKGNFPGRFSGRQFSNSRSEMNVSTLELGDSALYLCASSLVTGLNTEAFFGQGTRLTVV.

The rearrangement links TRBV28 to TRBJ2-5, with TRBD2 identical over 7 bases. Germline V gene data show CDR1 as MDHEN and CDR2 as SYDVKM. The junction had 7 bases not matched to a gene; V was cut back by 7 bases and J by 5 bases. The CDR3 length is 13 residues. The DNA of the CDR3 is TGTGCCAGCACCTGGGAGGGGTGGGAGACCCAGTACTTC. Translated, it gives CASTWEGWETQYF.

The V call is TRBV12-3 or TRBV12-4, the J call TRBJ2-1; 8 nucleotides align to TRBD1. Trimming cost V 5 bases and J 10 bases; bases outside gene matches: 7. The CDR3 has 13 amino acids. The DNA for the CDR3 is TGTGCCAGCAGTGCGGCCCGGGACAGGGAGCAGTTCTTC. This encodes CASSAARDREQFF.

This clone has just a few counts. J is TRBJ1-5 and V is TRBV29-1; 10 bases align to TRBD1. The V and J ends lost 5 bases and 3 bases, in that order; junction bases with no gene match: 4. There are 14 residues in the CDR3. Germline CDR1 reads SQVTM; CDR2 reads ANQGSEA. CDR3 nucleotides: TGCAGCGTTAGGACAGGGGGAATCAATCAGCCCCAGCATTTT. Protein sequence: CSVRTGGINQPQHF.

The chain has TRBV6-6 and TRBJ2-1, with 13 bases fitting TRBD2. The length of the CDR3 is 16 residues. Germline CDR1 and CDR2: MNHNY and SVGAGI (reference sequence). V lost 5 bases to trimming and J lost 3 bases; unmatched junction nucleotides: 4. CDR3 DNA: TGTGCCAGCAGTACCGGACTAGCGGGAGTCTACAATGAGCAGTTCTTC. Translating it yields CASSTGLAGVYNEQFF.

In this sample, this clone turned up once. The genes are TRBV11-2 and TRBJ2-7; the D gene is possibly TRBD2 (6 bases). This CDR3 spans 17 amino acids. CDR1 SGHAT and CDR2 FQNNGV come from the germline V gene. Trimming cost V 1 base and J 0 bases, with 16 bases left between them. The CDR3 DNA follows: TGTGCCAGCAGCTTAGTATCTAGCGTTATAAGCTCCTACGAGCAGTACTTC. Amino acids: CASSLVSSVISSYEQYF.

V gene TRBV30 combines with J gene TRBJ1-4; D gene ambiguous. The V gene's germline CDR1 is GTSNPN and CDR2 SVGIG (reference sequence). Trimming stripped 5 bases from V and 0 bases from J, with 7 bases between. The CDR3 consists of 13 residues. The CDR3, as DNA: TGTGCCTGGGGACGTGCAACTAATGAAAAACTGTTTTTT. Translated: CAWGRATNEKLFF.

J is TRBJ2-5 and V is TRBV28; tentatively, D is TRBD1 (6 bases). The CDR3 consists of 13 residues. V lost 6 bases, J lost 3 bases, and 11 bases lay in between. Germline assignment: CDR1 MDHEN and CDR2 SYDVKM. In DNA form, the CDR3 reads TGTGCCAGCAGACTAACAGGGAAAGAGACCCAGTACTTC. Translated, it gives CASRLTGKETQYF.

V usage is TRBV6-1 and J usage is TRBJ1-3; D not resolved. Germline values: CDR1 MNHNS, CDR2 SASEGT. V was shortened by 5 bases and J by 4 bases, with 3 bases between the two germline ends. This CDR3 region has 11 residues. The DNA for the CDR3 is TGTGCCAGCAGTTTGGGAAACACCATATATTTT. Its translation: CASSLGNTIYF.

The chain is built from TRBV14 and TRBJ2-5; 10 bases agree with TRBD2. CDR1 and CDR2 from the germline V gene are SGHDN and FVKESK. V lost 2 bases to trimming and J lost 0 bases; unmatched junction nucleotides: 3. This CDR3 contains 16 residues. CDR3 sequence reads: CASSQLLAGYQETQYF. The DNA of the CDR3 is TGTGCCAGCAGCCAACTACTAGCGGGGTACCAAGAGACCCAGTACTTC.

This clone was recorded once. V gene TRBV7-3 combines with J gene TRBJ1-1; 7 nucleotides agree with TRBD1. V lost 4 bases and J lost 1; bases outside the gene matches: 6. The CDR3 sequence is 15 residues long. The germline CDR1 and CDR2 sequences are SGHTA and FQGTGA. The CDR3: CASSSRGKPNTEAFF. CDR3 nucleotides: TGTGCCAGCAGCTCCAGGGGGAAGCCGAACACTGAAGCTTTCTTT.

This rearrangement joins TRBV29-1 to TRBJ2-2; D gene uncertain. CDR1 and CDR2 from the germline V gene are SQVTM and ANQGSEA. V dropped 5 bases and J dropped 1 base, with 11 bases sitting between them. The CDR3 runs 14 residues. DNA of the CDR3: TGCAGCGTTACCAGCGCTTTGAACACCGGGGAGCTGTTTTTT. This sequence encodes CSVTSALNTGELFF.

This clone has just one count. The genes are TRBV6-5 and TRBJ1-2; the match to TRBD1 covers 10 bases. The ends lost 7 bases at V and 2 bases at J; junction bases unmatched: 7. From germline, CDR1 is MNHEY and CDR2 SVGAGI. The CDR3 loop spans 15 amino acids. This CDR3 reads CASNDRDRGNYGYTF. As DNA, the CDR3 is TGTGCCAGCAACGACCGGGACAGGGGAAACTATGGCTACACCTTC.

The rearrangement links TRBV3-1 (or the pseudogene TRBV3-2) to TRBJ1-1; D unclear. Trimming took off 1 base at V and 0 bases at J, with 6 bases between the two ends. The CDR3 consists of 14 residues. CDR1 and CDR2 from the germline V gene are LGHDT and YNNKEL (reference sequence). Here the CDR3 DNA reads TGTGCCAGCAGCCAAGGACAATTGAACACTGAAGCTTTCTTT. Amino acids: CASSQGQLNTEAFF.

The V gene is TRBV30, the J gene TRBJ1-1, with D unresolved. Germline assignment: CDR1 GTSNPN and CDR2 SVGIG (reference sequence). The CDR3 runs 8 residues. CDR3 residues: CLVNEAFF. The CDR3 DNA follows: TGTTTAGTTAATGAAGCTTTCTTT. Supplemented by reference TRBV30 and TRBJ1-1, the full variable domain reads SQTIHQWPATLVQPVGSPLSLECTVEGTSNPNLYWYRQAAGRGLQLLFYSVGIGQISSEVPQNLSASRPQDRQFILSSKKLLLSDSGFYLCLVNEAFFGQGTRLTVV.

The chain couples TRBV27 to TRBJ2-7, with a possible D match to TRBD1 (7 bases). Looked up from germline, CDR1 is MNHEY and CDR2 is SMNVEV (reference sequence). Trimming shortened V by 1 base and J by 3 bases, and 22 bases separated the two germline ends. The CDR3 runs to 18 residues. In nucleotides, the CDR3 is TGTGCCAGCAGTTTATATACCCCCCGACTAGGGGGCGGCTACGAGCAGTACTTC. This encodes CASSLYTPRLGGGYEQYF.

V gene TRBV19 combines with J gene TRBJ1-1; D is perhaps TRBD1 (5 bases). This CDR3 has 14 amino acids. Trimming pared 7 bases from V and 1 base from J, leaving 13 bases between. The germline CDR1 and CDR2 sequences are LNHDA and SQIVND (reference sequence). The CDR3 DNA reads as TGTGCCAGTAACCCCGCTAGGGGGAACACTGAAGCTTTCTTT. Translated: CASNPARGNTEAFF. Together with reference TRBV19 and TRBJ1-1, the CDR3 gives the full variable domain: DGGITQSPKYLFRKEGQNVTLSCEQNLNHDAMYWYRQDPGQGLRLIYYSQIVNDFQKGDIAEGYSVSREKKESFPLTVTSAQKNPTAFYLCASNPARGNTEAFFGQGTRLTVV.

The gene calls are TRBV28 and TRBJ2-1; D gene ambiguous. The CDR3 contains 13 residues. Trimming pared 5 bases from V and 6 bases from J, leaving 11 bases between. Germline V lookup: CDR1 MDHEN, CDR2 SYDVKM. The CDR3 sequence: CASSPPGRNEQFF. CDR3 sequence (DNA): TGTGCCAGCAGTCCGCCGGGCCGCAATGAGCAGTTCTTC.

The genes are TRBV29-1 and TRBJ1-1; D is perhaps TRBD1 (5 bases). The CDR3 loop spans 14 amino acids. V dropped 3 bases and J dropped 5 bases, with 16 bases sitting between them. Germline-derived CDR1 and CDR2 are SQVTM and ANQGSEA. In nucleotides, the CDR3 is TGCAGCGTTGACAGGGCAGGGCGGAAAACTGAAGCTTTCTTT. Its translation is CSVDRAGRKTEAFF.

The V gene is TRBV5-5, the J gene TRBJ2-1; 8 nucleotides agree with TRBD2. Looked up from germline, CDR1 is SGHKS and CDR2 is YYEKEE (reference sequence). The CDR3 runs to 16 residues. V shed 4 bases, J shed 2 bases, and the junction held 8 bases outside the gene matches. CDR3 region: CASSLGLADTYNEQFF. CDR3 in DNA: TGTGCCAGCAGCCTAGGACTAGCAGACACCTACAATGAGCAGTTCTTC.

This clone is a singleton in its sample. The V call is TRBV19, the J call TRBJ1-1; a weak D match, TRBD1 (6 bases). The CDR3 totals 11 residues. Germline V gene lookup returns CDR1 LNHDA and CDR2 SQIVND (reference sequence). Trimming took off 5 bases at V and 7 bases at J, with 8 bases between the two ends. The CDR3 DNA reads TGTGCCAGTAGTTTAGGGGGTGAAGCTTTCTTT. Translated, it gives CASSLGGEAFF.

This chain connects TRBV3-1 (or the pseudogene TRBV3-2) to TRBJ1-6, with D unclear. The length of the CDR3 is 16 residues. Between the trimmed V and J ends, which lost 0 bases and 9 bases, there was a span of 15 bases. The germline V gene encodes CDR1 LGHDT and CDR2 YNNKEL (reference sequence). CDR3 sequence (DNA): TGTGCCAGCAGCCAAGATCTCCCATCGGTCGGTTCACCCCTCCACTTT. Translation gives CASSQDLPSVGSPLHF.

The chain uses TRBV6-2 or TRBV6-3 and TRBJ2-5; 9 positions agree with TRBD2. The CDR3 spans 15 residues. From germline, CDR1 is MNHEY and CDR2 SVGEGT. The V segment lost 4 bases and the J segment 5 bases; nucleotides outside the gene matches: 8. CDR3 DNA sequence: TGTGCCAGCAGTTCTCTAGCAAGCGGGGGGGAGACCCAGTACTTC. It encodes CASSSLASGGETQYF.